The clone carrying this T cell receptor (beta chain) has just a few counts. Its antigen is unidentified. The record originates from a study of blood T cells in healthy people across ages. At the level of the study: T cells yielded about one barcoded beta molecule per two cells through template switching. Findings of the study overall: Naive T cell percentage by flow cytometry tracked strongly with beta diversity.

It was with a sample-barcoded 5' primer and a J-beta primer mix that a second PCR of roughly 7 to 12 cycles was run. Each cDNA molecule was tagged by a template-switch adaptor that had 12 random nucleotides. TCRdb ran MiXCR on the 5' RACE reads and lists one entry per CDR3 protein. The sample records 1.2 million to 1.5 million distinct CDR3 sequences, approximately 63% being singletons. Every donor provided approximately 9.2 milliliters of peripheral blood. Deletions cut 4 bases from V and 7 bases from J, with 12 bases between. CDR1 and CDR2 from the germline V gene are SGHKS and YYEKEE (reference sequence). This CDR3 region has 14 residues.

The receptor's source is a man between 18 and 35 years old in good health. The rearrangement uses TRBV5-5 and TRBJ1-6, with D unclear. The sequencing input was blood. In DNA, the CDR3 is TGTGCCAGCAGCCTATGGTCTACAAATTCACCCCTCCACTTT. Protein sequence: CASSLWSTNSPLHF.